This T cell receptor (beta chain) was captured by sequencing in a study of shared clonotypes between healthy human individuals. Clones were read by immunoSEQ multiplex PCR, and TCRdb kept only the in-frame ones, dropping some. The sample has roughly 2,000,000 clones, around 96% seen once. Trimming stripped 0 bases from V and 0 bases from J, with 6 bases between. Germline assignment: CDR1 WNHNN and CDR2 SYGVQD (reference sequence). CDR3 length equals 14 residues. Terminally differentiated effector memory CD45RA+ cells were excluded from the naive CD8 cells, which were CD45RO-negative and positively selected for CCR7.

The receptor's source is a young man in good health. Sequenced input: naive CD8+ T cells sorted from blood. V gene TRBV10-1 combines with J gene TRBJ2-7; D is undetermined. The CDR3: CASSESGISYEQYF. DNA of the CDR3: TGCGCCAGCAGTGAGTCGGGTATCTCCTACGAGCAGTACTTC.